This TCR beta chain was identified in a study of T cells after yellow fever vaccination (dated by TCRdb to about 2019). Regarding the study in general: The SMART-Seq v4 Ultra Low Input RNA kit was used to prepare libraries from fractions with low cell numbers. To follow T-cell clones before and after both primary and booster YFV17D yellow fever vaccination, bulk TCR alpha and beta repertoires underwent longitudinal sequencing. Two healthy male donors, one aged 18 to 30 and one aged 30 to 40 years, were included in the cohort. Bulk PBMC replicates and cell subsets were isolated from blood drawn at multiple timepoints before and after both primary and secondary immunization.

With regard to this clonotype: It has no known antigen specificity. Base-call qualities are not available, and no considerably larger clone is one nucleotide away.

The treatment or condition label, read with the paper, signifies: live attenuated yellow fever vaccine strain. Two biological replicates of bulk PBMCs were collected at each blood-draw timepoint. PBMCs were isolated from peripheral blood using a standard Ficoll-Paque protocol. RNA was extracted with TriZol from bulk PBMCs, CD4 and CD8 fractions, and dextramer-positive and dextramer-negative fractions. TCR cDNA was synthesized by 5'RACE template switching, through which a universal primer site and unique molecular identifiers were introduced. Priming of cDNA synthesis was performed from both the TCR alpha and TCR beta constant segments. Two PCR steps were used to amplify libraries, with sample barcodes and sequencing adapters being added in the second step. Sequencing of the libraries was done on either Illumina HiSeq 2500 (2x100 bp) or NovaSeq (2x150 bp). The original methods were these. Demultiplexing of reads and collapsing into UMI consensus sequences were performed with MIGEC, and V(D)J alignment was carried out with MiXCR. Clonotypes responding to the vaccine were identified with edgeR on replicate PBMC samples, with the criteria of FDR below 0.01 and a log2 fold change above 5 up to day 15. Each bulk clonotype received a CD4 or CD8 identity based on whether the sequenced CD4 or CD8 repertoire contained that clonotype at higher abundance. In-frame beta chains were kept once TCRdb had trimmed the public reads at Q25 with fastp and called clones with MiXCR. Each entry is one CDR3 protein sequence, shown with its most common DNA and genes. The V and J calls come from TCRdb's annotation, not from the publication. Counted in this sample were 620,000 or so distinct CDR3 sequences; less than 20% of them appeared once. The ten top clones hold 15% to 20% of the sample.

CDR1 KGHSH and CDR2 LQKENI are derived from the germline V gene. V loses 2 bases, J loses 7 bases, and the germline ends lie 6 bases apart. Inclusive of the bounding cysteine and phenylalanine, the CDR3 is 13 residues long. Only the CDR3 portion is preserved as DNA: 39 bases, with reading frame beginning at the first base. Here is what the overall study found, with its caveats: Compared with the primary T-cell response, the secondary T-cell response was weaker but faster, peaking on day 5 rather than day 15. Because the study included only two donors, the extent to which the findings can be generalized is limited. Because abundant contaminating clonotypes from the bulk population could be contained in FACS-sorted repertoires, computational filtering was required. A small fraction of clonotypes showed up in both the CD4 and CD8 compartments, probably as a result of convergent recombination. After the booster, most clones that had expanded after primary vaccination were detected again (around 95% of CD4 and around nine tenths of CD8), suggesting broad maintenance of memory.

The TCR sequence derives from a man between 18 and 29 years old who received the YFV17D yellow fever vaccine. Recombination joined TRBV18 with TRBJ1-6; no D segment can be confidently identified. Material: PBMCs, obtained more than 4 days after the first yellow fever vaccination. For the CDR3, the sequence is CASSPADNSPLHF. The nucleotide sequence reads TGTGCCAGCTCACCAGCGGACAATTCACCCCTCCACTTT.